This T cell receptor (beta chain) was recovered during a study of blood T cell repertoires in COVID-19. Study in general: Samples came from the United States, Italy and Spain, spanning acute and convalescent COVID-19. T cells, B-cell-depleted T cells, or PBMCs supplied cDNA or gDNA.

Per the original methods: Estimation of nucleated cell counts was performed using reference gene primer amplification. Measured with immunoSEQ multiplex PCR; TCRdb has only the in-frame clones, and not every one. Clone size and V and J calls were adopted from that table, with D and trimming inferred from the DNA. The sample lists 140,000 to 150,000 clones; roughly 87% were seen once. The CDR3 contains 13 residues. In germline, CDR1 is SEHNR, CDR2 FQNEAQ (reference sequence). V was trimmed by 2 bases and J by 3 bases, leaving 8 bases between them. Clinical history reported by participants formed the basis on which cohorts were assigned.

Material: PBMCs or T cells enriched from blood (not recorded which). The J gene is TRBJ2-7, the V gene TRBV7-9; D is uncertain. This clonotype was sampled from a woman aged 40 to 50 who had been exposed to COVID-19. The DNA of the CDR3 is TGTGCCAGCAGCTTATACGACTTCTACGAGCAGTACTTC. Protein: CASSLYDFYEQYF.